Given below is one T cell receptor beta chain in context. The antigen remains undetermined. This sample was taken from a study of cytomegalovirus exposure and HLA in healthy donors. Study-wide findings and caveats: Researchers reportedly found TCR beta sequences accurately predicted most subjects' HLA-A and HLA-B alleles.

Germline lookup yields CDR1 SEHNR and CDR2 FQNEAQ (reference sequence). There are 13 residues in the CDR3. The germline V and J ends were trimmed by 2 bases and 6 bases, with 10 bases remaining between them. PCR used 60 Vbeta primers and 13 Jbeta primers. Libraries were prepared by immunoSEQ multiplex PCR; TCRdb keeps only in-frame clonotypes and omits some of them. The sample includes 150,000 to 200,000 clones, around 81% of them seen just once. The J gene is TRBJ1-1, the V gene TRBV7-9; the D gene is possibly TRBD1 (5 bases). The receptor was derived from a young man in good health and CMV-seronegative. Sequenced sample: PBMCs. As DNA, the CDR3 is TGTGCCAGCAGCTTACAGGGAAACGCTGAAGCTTTCTTT. This sequence encodes CASSLQGNAEAFF. Together with reference TRBV7-9 and TRBJ1-1, the CDR3 gives the full variable domain: DTGVSQNPRHKITKRGQNVTFRCDPISEHNRLYWYRQTLGQGPEFLTYFQNEAQLEKSRLLSDRFSAERPKGSFSTLEIQRTEQGDSAMYLCASSLQGNAEAFFGQGTRLTVV.